The entry below describes one TCR beta chain. Its specific antigen is unknown. Nothing much larger sits one base from this clone, and base qualities are not available. This sample was taken from a study of cytomegalovirus exposure and HLA in healthy donors (dated by TCRdb to about 2017). In terms of the full investigation: According to a later analysis, the roughly 130 validation repertoires were produced on the same platform as the approximately 690 repertoires of the first cohort. High-throughput TCR immunosequencing, statistical association of individual TCRs with disease status, and machine learning were combined to predict cytomegalovirus infection status. The study was designed to test whether signatures of past pathogen exposure could be identified by cataloging public T cell receptors. Along with the approximately 650-subject first cohort, a separate validation cohort of over a hundred different subjects was used. Overall study results and their limits: Across donors, most TCR sequences were observed very rarely, whereas some public TCRs were present in many individuals. The authors suggested that the approach could potentially be generalized to other disease states and immunological phenotypes. The classifier was reported to diagnose cytomegalovirus status with high specificity and sensitivity in both the original cohort and the validation cohort. A later analysis lacked HLA typing for the validation cohort, so it scored co-occurrence in that cohort across all 120 or so repertoires. A later analysis found that TCRs clustered in the first cohort also tended to co-occur in the 120 or so validation repertoires, with 94% of cluster scores above 0. A total of about 180 TCR beta chains were listed by the study as associated with cytomegalovirus. A few of the identified cytomegalovirus-associated TCR beta chains were confirmed in vitro to be specific for cytomegalovirus antigens.

The donors were included in the validation cohort of over a hundred subjects, a group kept apart from the approximately 700-subject first cohort. Library preparation employed the immunoSEQ multiplex PCR assay. The authors' analysis ran thus. A statistical classification framework was built to diagnose cytomegalovirus status from the catalog of TCR beta chain sequences. As stored in TCRdb, this immuneACCESS dataset retains in-frame rearrangements with V and J assigned. A fraction of the clones does not appear; measured against another copy, unresolved V genes explain less than half of the discrepancy, and the remainder lacks a known reason. V, J and clone size are those of that table, while D and trimming were read from the DNA. The sample includes approximately 180,000 clones, with more than 75% observed a single time. Roughly 1.5% of the sample goes to the ten largest clones. Taken from the germline V gene (reference sequence), the CDR1 and CDR2 loops are SEHNR and FQNEAQ. Inclusive of the bounding cysteine and phenylalanine, the CDR3 is 13 residues long. Here the CDR3 DNA is all that survives: 39 bases in frame from base 1. V lost 0 bases and J lost 4 bases; the stretch between them is 6 bases long.

The source of this sequence is a woman aged 25 to 45 in good health and CMV-seronegative. The rearrangement combines TRBV7-9 with TRBJ1-2, with the D gene uncertain. Specimen: PBMCs. The CDR3 sequence is CASSLANSYGYTF. The DNA is as follows: TGTGCCAGCAGCTTAGCCAACAGCTATGGCTACACCTTC.